This passage covers 9 T cell receptor beta chains from one sample sequenced in a study of shared clonotypes between healthy human individuals. Produced via immunoSEQ multiplex PCR; TCRdb's table is partial and in-frame only. The sample records about 490,000 clones, 70% to 80% being singletons. The material sequenced was PBMCs. The source of these receptors is a woman in her thirties or forties in good health. Some clones in this sample may be carry-over from other donors' samples.

The V gene is TRBV15, the J gene TRBJ2-1, with 13 bases fitting TRBD2. The CDR3 covers 14 residues. From germline, CDR1 is LNHNV and CDR2 YYDKDF (reference sequence). The J segment lost 9 bases and the V segment lost 8 bases, leaving 7 bases of the junction unmatched. The CDR3 here is CATGALAGGREQFF. CDR3 DNA sequence: TGTGCCACCGGGGCACTAGCGGGAGGGCGTGAGCAGTTCTTC.

This chain connects TRBV19 to TRBJ2-2; 7 bases line up with TRBD1. CDR1 and CDR2 from the germline V gene are LNHDA and SQIVND (reference sequence). The CDR3 is 14 residues long. Unmatched junction bases numbered 8, after V lost 9 bases and J lost 4 bases. CDR3 sequence (DNA): TGTGCCAGCCGACAGGGCATGGGCACCGGGGAGCTGTTTTTT. Residues: CASRQGMGTGELFF.

The genes are TRBV5-1 and TRBJ2-5, with 16 bases matching TRBD2. J gave up 4 bases and V 6 bases, and 6 bases lay outside the gene matches. Germline loops: CDR1 SGHRS, CDR2 YFSETQ. CDR3 size: 16 residues. CDR3 coding DNA: TGCGCCAGCATGGGACTAGCGGGAGGGCCGGGAGAGACCCAGTACTTC. The encoded protein is CASMGLAGGPGETQYF.

The V call is TRBV19, the J call TRBJ2-7, with 8 nucleotides matching TRBD1. This CDR3 is built from 14 residues. V lost 4 bases, J lost 2 bases, and 4 bases stayed unmatched. From germline, CDR1 is LNHDA and CDR2 SQIVND (reference sequence). The CDR3, as DNA: TGTGCCAGTAGTACGACAGGGGACACCTACGAGCAGTACTTC. Its protein product is CASSTTGDTYEQYF. The entire variable domain, with the rest obtained from reference TRBV19 and TRBJ2-7, is as follows: DGGITQSPKYLFRKEGQNVTLSCEQNLNHDAMYWYRQDPGQGLRLIYYSQIVNDFQKGDIAEGYSVSREKKESFPLTVTSAQKNPTAFYLCASSTTGDTYEQYFGPGTRLTVT.

This CDR3 is CASSLEAGNQPQHF. The CDR3 bases are TGTGCCAGCAGCCTCGAGGCGGGCAATCAGCCCCAGCATTTT. The chain combines TRBV7-9 with TRBJ1-5; D is unresolved. Between the trimmed V and J ends, which lost 5 bases and 2 bases, there was a span of 10 bases. From germline, CDR1 is SEHNR and CDR2 FQNEAQ (reference sequence). CDR3 size: 14 residues.

The chain joins TRBV29-1 to TRBJ2-5; D uncertain. The CDR3 has 11 residues. V shed 5 bases and J shed 1 base, with 5 bases lying between them. CDR1 is SQVTM, CDR2 ANQGSEA, per germline. CDR3 in DNA: TGCAGCGTTTCGCGCCAAGAGACCCAGTACTTC. Its protein product is CSVSRQETQYF.

The V and J genes are TRBV7-9 and TRBJ2-5; D call uncertain. The CDR3 has 14 residues. CDR1 and CDR2 (germline): SEHNR, FQNEAQ (reference sequence). Trimming removed 0 bases from V and 5 bases from J, with 10 bases in between. In DNA, the CDR3 is TGTGCCAGCAGCTTAGCGCTTGTGGCGGAGACCCAGTACTTC. This gives the protein CASSLALVAETQYF.

This clone was seen a single time. A read error is the likely source, as a far larger clone sits one nucleotide away. The chain employs TRBV4-2 and TRBJ2-5, with a weak D call TRBD2 (6 bases). The J call may be faulty, since TRBJ2-7 better matches the DNA end. The CDR3 covers 15 residues. The germline gives CDR1 LGHNA, CDR2 YNFKEQ. The DNA of the CDR3 is TGTGCCAGCAGCCGAAGCGGGTCCTCCTCCTACGAGCAGTACTTC. Translation gives CASSRSGSSSYEQYF.

This clone was seen a few times. The CDR3 reads CASRPWGDFGQGDPGANVLTF. For the CDR3, the DNA is TGCGCCAGCAGGCCCTGGGGGGATTTTGGACAGGGGGACCCTGGGGCCAACGTCCTGACTTTC. This chain joins TRBV5-1 and TRBJ2-6; 10 bases fit TRBD1. This CDR3 contains 21 residues. The junction had 19 bases not matched to a gene; V was cut back by 5 bases and J by 2 bases. CDR1 SGHRS and CDR2 YFSETQ come from the germline V gene.